Listed here is a single T cell receptor beta chain. This sample is drawn from a study of OX40 agonist ivuxolimab in advanced cancers. Study at large: Partial responses occurred in Three dose-escalation patients, one with hepatocellular carcinoma and two with cutaneous melanoma.

The table came from immunoSEQ multiplex PCR; TCRdb's copy has only in-frame clones and leaves some out. The sample consists of tens of thousands of clones, roughly nine tenths of them appearing once. This CDR3 is 12 amino acids long. Trimming took off 2 bases at V and 6 bases at J, with 11 bases between the two ends. The germline V gene has CDR1 GTSNPN and CDR2 SVGIG (reference sequence). The sequence came from an adult with an advanced solid tumor such as melanoma, head and neck, liver or kidney cancer. J is TRBJ2-7 and V is TRBV30; unclear D gene. This material consisted of CD4+ or CD8+ T cells sorted from blood, taken in a trial of the OX40 agonist ivuxolimab. CDR3 residues: CAWSPLGSEQYF. Here the CDR3 DNA reads TGTGCCTGGAGTCCCTTGGGCAGCGAGCAGTACTTC.